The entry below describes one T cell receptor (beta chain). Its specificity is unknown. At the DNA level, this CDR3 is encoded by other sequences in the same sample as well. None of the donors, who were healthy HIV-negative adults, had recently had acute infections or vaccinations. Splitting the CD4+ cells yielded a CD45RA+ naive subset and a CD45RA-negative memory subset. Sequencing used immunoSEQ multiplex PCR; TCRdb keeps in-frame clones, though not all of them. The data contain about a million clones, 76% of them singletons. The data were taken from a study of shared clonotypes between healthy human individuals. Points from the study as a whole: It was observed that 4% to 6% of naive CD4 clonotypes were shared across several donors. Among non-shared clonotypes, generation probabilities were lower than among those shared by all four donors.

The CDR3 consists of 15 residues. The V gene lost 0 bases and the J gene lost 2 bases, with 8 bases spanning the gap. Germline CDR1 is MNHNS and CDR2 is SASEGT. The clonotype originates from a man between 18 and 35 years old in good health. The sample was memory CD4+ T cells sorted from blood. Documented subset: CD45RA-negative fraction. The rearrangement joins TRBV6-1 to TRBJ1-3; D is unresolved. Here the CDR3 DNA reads TGTGCCAGCAGTGAAGCTGGAGGGACTGGAAACACCATATATTTT. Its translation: CASSEAGGTGNTIYF.